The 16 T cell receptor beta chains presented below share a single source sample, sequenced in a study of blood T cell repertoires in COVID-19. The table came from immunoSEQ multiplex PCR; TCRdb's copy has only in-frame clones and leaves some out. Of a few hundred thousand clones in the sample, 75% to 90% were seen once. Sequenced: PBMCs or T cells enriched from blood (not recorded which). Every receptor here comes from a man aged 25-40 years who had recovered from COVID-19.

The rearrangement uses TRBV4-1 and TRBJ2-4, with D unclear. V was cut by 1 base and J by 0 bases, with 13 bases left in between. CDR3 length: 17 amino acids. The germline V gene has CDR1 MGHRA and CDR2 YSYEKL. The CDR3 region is CASSQVLVELAKNIQYF. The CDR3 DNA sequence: TGCGCCAGCAGCCAAGTCCTAGTGGAACTAGCCAAAAACATTCAGTACTTC.

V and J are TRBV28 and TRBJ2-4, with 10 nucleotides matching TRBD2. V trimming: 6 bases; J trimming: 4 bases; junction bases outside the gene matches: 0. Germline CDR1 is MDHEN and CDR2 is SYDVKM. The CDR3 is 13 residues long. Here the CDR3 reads CASRLAGKNIQYF. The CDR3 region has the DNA TGTGCCAGCAGACTAGCGGGAAAAAACATTCAGTACTTC.

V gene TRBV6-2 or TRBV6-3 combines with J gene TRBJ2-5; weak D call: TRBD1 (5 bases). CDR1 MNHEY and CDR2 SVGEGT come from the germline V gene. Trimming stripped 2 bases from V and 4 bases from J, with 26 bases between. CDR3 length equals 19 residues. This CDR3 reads CASSYNDRRQTPQGETQYF. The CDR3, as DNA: TGTGCCAGCAGTTACAATGACCGCAGGCAAACGCCGCAGGGAGAGACCCAGTACTTC.

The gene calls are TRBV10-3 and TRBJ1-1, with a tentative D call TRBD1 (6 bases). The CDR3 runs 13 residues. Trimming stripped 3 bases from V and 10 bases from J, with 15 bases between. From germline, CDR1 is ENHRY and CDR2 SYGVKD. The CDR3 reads CAISDAQGRGAFF. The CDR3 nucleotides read TGTGCCATCAGTGACGCACAGGGCAGGGGAGCTTTCTTT.

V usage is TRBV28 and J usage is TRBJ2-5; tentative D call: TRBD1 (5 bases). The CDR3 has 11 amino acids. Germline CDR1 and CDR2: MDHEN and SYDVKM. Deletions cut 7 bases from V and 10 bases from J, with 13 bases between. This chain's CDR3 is CASNNRLGQYF. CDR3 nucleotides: TGTGCCAGCAATAACAGGCTTGGCCAGTACTTC.

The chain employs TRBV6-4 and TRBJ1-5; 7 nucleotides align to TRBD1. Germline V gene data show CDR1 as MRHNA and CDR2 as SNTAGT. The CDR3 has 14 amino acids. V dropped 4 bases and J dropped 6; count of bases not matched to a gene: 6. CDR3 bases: TGTGCCAGCAGTGCACAGGGGACGGGTCAGCCCCAGCATTTT. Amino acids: CASSAQGTGQPQHF.

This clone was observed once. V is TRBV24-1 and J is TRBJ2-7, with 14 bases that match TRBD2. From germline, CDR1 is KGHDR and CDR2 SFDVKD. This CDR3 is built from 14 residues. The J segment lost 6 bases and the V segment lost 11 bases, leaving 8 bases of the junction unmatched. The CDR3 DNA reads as TGTGCCAATCACAGGGGACTAGCGGGAGTCGAGCAGTACTTC. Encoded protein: CANHRGLAGVEQYF.

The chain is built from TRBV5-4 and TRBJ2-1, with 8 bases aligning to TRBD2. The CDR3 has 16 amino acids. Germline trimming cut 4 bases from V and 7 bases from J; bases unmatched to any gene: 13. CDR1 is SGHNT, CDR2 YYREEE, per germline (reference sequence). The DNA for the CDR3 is TGTGCCAGCAGCCCCGGGGGGGGAGGGCCCCGGAATGAGCAGTTCTTC. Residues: CASSPGGGGPRNEQFF. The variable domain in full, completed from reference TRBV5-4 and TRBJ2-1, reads ETGVTQSPTHLIKTRGQQVTLRCSSQSGHNTVSWYQQALGQGPQFIFQYYREEENGRGNFPPRFSGLQFPNYSSELNVNALELDDSALYLCASSPGGGGPRNEQFFGPGTRLTVL.

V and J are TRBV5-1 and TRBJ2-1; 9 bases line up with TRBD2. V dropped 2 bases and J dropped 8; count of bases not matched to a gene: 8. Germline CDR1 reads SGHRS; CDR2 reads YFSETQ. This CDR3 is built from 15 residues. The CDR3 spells CASSFSISGSDEQFF. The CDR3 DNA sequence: TGCGCCAGCAGCTTTTCGATTAGCGGGAGTGATGAGCAGTTCTTC.

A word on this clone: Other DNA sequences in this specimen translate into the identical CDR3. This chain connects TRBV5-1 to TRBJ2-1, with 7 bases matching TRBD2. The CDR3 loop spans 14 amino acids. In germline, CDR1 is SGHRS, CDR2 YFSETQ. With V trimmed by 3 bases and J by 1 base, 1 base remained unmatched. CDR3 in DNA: TGCGCCAGCAGCTCGGGGGGTTCCTACAATGAGCAGTTCTTC. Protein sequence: CASSSGGSYNEQFF.

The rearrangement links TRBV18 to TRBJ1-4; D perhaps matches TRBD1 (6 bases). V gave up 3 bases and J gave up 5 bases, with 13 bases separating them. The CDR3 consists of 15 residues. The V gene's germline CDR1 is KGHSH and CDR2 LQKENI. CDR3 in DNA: TGTGCCAGCTCACCCTCCGGGACACTAAATGAAAAACTGTTTTTT. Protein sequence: CASSPSGTLNEKLFF.

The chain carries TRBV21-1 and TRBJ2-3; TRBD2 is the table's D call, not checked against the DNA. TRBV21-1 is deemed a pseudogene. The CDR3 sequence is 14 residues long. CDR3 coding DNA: TGTGCCAGCAGCATTTGGGGGAGGGGGGATACGCAGTATTTT. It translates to CASSIWGRGDTQYF.

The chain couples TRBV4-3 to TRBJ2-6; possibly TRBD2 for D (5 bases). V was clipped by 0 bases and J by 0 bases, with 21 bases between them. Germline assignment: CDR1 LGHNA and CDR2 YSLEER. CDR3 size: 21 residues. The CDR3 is CASSQDSPKQRMSSGANVLTF. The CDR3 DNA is TGCGCCAGCAGCCAAGATTCCCCGAAACAGCGGATGAGCTCTGGGGCCAACGTCCTGACTTTC.

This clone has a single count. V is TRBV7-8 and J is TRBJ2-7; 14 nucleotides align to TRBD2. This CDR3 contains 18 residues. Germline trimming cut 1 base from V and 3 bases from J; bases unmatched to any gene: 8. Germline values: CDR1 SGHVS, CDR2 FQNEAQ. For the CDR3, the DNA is TGTGCCAGCAGCTTAGGGGCGGGGACTAGCGGGAGTGTCTACGAGCAGTACTTC. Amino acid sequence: CASSLGAGTSGSVYEQYF.

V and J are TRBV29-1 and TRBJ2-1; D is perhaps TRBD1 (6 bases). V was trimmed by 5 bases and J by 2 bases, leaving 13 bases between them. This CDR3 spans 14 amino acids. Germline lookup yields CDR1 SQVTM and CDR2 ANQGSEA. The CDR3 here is CSVPRGPTYNEQFF. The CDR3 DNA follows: TGCAGCGTTCCCAGGGGACCCACCTACAATGAGCAGTTCTTC.

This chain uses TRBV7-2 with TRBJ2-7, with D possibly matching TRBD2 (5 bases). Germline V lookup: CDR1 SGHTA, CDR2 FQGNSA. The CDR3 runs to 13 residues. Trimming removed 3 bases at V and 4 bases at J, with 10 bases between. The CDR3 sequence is CASSFTPGYEQYF. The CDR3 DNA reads TGTGCCAGCAGCTTCACTCCGGGATACGAGCAGTACTTC.